The next 24 T cell receptor beta chains were all read from a single sample in a study of shared clonotypes between healthy human individuals. Measured with immunoSEQ multiplex PCR; TCRdb has only the in-frame clones, and not every one. The sample gives around 1.4 million clones, roughly 98.5% of which show up once; around 0.38% is in the top ten. The sample comprised naive CD4+ T cells sorted from blood. Subset described: CD45RA+ positively selected. These receptors originate from a man aged 25-45 years in good health.

This chain uses TRBV9 with TRBJ2-1; no clear D gene. The CDR3 has 14 amino acids. CDR1 SGDLS and CDR2 YYNGEE come from the germline V gene. The germline V and J ends were trimmed by 1 base and 0 bases, with 5 bases remaining between them. The CDR3 DNA reads TGTGCCAGCAGCGTAAAGGGCTCCTACAATGAGCAGTTCTTC. Translated, it gives CASSVKGSYNEQFF.

This rearrangement joins TRBV4-2 to TRBJ2-7; no clear D gene. The CDR3 contains 12 residues. Germline V gene sequence: CDR1 LGHNA, CDR2 YNFKEQ. The V and J ends lost 4 bases and 5 bases respectively, with 9 bases between them. The CDR3: CASSPQVNEQYF. CDR3 nucleotide sequence: TGTGCCAGCAGCCCCCAAGTAAACGAGCAGTACTTC.

V gene TRBV7-9 combines with J gene TRBJ1-1; 10 nucleotides align to TRBD1. The CDR3 sequence is 16 residues long. The ends lost 5 bases at V and 0 bases at J; junction bases unmatched: 6. CDR1 is SEHNR, CDR2 FQNEAQ, per germline (reference sequence). Here the CDR3 reads CASSRDRGHMNTEAFF. CDR3 in DNA: TGTGCCAGCAGCCGGGACAGGGGTCACATGAACACTGAAGCTTTCTTT.

CDR3 amino acids: CAWKYRGQPQHF. In nucleotides, the CDR3 is TGTGCCTGGAAGTATAGAGGTCAGCCCCAGCATTTT. The chain has TRBV30 and TRBJ1-5; D gene unclear. There are 12 residues in the CDR3. V was trimmed by 4 bases and J by 6 bases, leaving 10 bases between them. Germline loops: CDR1 GTSNPN, CDR2 SVGIG (reference sequence).

V is TRBV10-1 and J is TRBJ2-3, with 8 nucleotides matching TRBD2. The germline V gene encodes CDR1 WNHNN and CDR2 SYGVQD (reference sequence). The junction had 9 bases not matched to a gene; V was cut back by 5 bases and J by 2 bases. This CDR3 has 16 residues. The CDR3, as DNA: TGCGCCAGCAGTAACGGGGTAGCGGGATTCACAGATACGCAGTATTTT. As protein: CASSNGVAGFTDTQYF.

This clone was detected only once. The genes are TRBV29-1 and TRBJ2-7; possible D gene TRBD1, 7 bases. V lost 3 bases to trimming and J lost 6 bases, with 15 bases between them. From germline, CDR1 is SQVTM and CDR2 ANQGSEA. The CDR3 is made up of 13 amino acids. CDR3 sequence: CSVDGQGGFEQYF. The CDR3 nucleotides read TGCAGCGTTGACGGTCAGGGGGGTTTCGAGCAGTACTTC.

This clone appeared a single time. The sample carries other DNA sequences with the same CDR3. The rearrangement joins TRBV5-1 to TRBJ1-1; no clear D. CDR3 size: 13 residues. The V gene lost 1 base and the J gene lost 0 bases, with 4 bases spanning the gap. The germline CDR1 and CDR2 sequences are SGHRS and YFSETQ. CDR3 protein: CASSLRVNTEAFF. The CDR3 coding sequence is TGCGCCAGCAGCTTGCGAGTGAACACTGAAGCTTTCTTT.

J is TRBJ2-3 and V is TRBV4-1, with 10 bases lining up with TRBD2. The ends lost 3 bases at V and 4 bases at J; junction bases unmatched: 10. Germline V lookup: CDR1 MGHRA, CDR2 YSYEKL. The CDR3 contains 17 residues. The CDR3 loop is CASSHLSSGRLSDTQYF. DNA for the CDR3: TGCGCCAGCAGCCATCTAAGTAGCGGGAGGCTCTCAGATACGCAGTATTTT.

This chain uses TRBV11-3 with TRBJ2-2, with TRBD2 as a possible D gene (6 bases). V lost 1 base to trimming and J lost 3 bases, with 12 bases between them. This CDR3 spans 16 amino acids. Germline V gene lookup returns CDR1 SGHNT and CDR2 YENEEA. The CDR3 sequence is CASSLVSGGDTGELFF. The CDR3 DNA sequence: TGTGCCAGCAGCTTAGTCTCCGGAGGGGACACCGGGGAGCTGTTTTTT.

V is TRBV15 and J is TRBJ1-5, with D unresolved. CDR3 length: 13 amino acids. Between the trimmed V and J ends, which lost 0 bases and 13 bases, there was a span of 13 bases. Germline CDR1 and CDR2: LNHNV and YYDKDF (reference sequence). The CDR3 nucleotides are TGTGCCACCAGCAGAGATCGGGAACGGTCGCAGCATTTT. Translation: CATSRDRERSQHF. Variable domain in full (rest from reference TRBV15 and TRBJ1-5): DAMVIQNPRYQVTQFGKPVTLSCSQTLNHNVMYWYQQKSSQAPKLLFHYYDKDFNNEADTPDNFQSRRPNTSFCFLDIRSPGLGDTAMYLCATSRDRERSQHFGDGTRLSIL.

This chain links TRBV7-9 with TRBJ2-3, with D unresolved. Germline CDR1 is SEHNR and CDR2 is FQNEAQ (reference sequence). Trimming left V 3 bases short and J 6 bases short, with 7 bases between. CDR3 length: 12 amino acids. The CDR3 DNA sequence: TGTGCCAGCAGCTTTTTGGGGGATACGCAGTATTTT. Its protein product is CASSFLGDTQYF.

V usage is TRBV5-1 and J usage is TRBJ2-5, with 14 bases that match TRBD2. Germline loops: CDR1 SGHRS, CDR2 YFSETQ. V lost 4 bases, J lost 4 bases, and 6 bases stayed unmatched. The CDR3 covers 16 residues. The CDR3 DNA reads as TGCGCCAGCAGCCCGGGACTAGCGGGGGAGGTAGAGACCCAGTACTTC. Protein: CASSPGLAGEVETQYF.

Only one count was recorded for this clone. The chain employs TRBV19 and TRBJ2-2; tentative D call: TRBD2 (5 bases). The V end was cut by 4 bases, the J end by 1 base, with 7 bases between. The CDR3 sequence is 14 residues long. Looked up from germline, CDR1 is LNHDA and CDR2 is SQIVND (reference sequence). The CDR3 region is CASSTGMNTGELFF. In nucleotides, the CDR3 is TGTGCCAGTAGTACCGGGATGAACACCGGGGAGCTGTTTTTT.

This chain joins TRBV10-2 and TRBJ2-7; 8 bases align to TRBD2. The CDR3 runs to 14 residues. The germline gives CDR1 WSHSY, CDR2 SAAADI. Losses at the gene ends were 5 bases for V and 1 base for J; bases not matched to a gene: 4. In DNA, the CDR3 is TGCGCCAGCAGTTTAGCGGGAAGGTCCTACGAGCAGTACTTC. Translated: CASSLAGRSYEQYF.

The V gene is TRBV27, the J gene TRBJ2-6; unclear D gene. CDR3 length: 15 amino acids. V shed 1 base and J shed 4 bases, with 8 bases lying between them. Germline values: CDR1 MNHEY, CDR2 SMNVEV (reference sequence). The DNA for the CDR3 is TGTGCCAGCAGTTTATTTCCAGCAGGGGCCAACGTCCTGACTTTC. The encoded protein is CASSLFPAGANVLTF.

This chain joins TRBV29-1 and TRBJ2-5, with a possible D match to TRBD2 (6 bases). Trimming shortened V by 4 bases and J by 9 bases, and 21 bases separated the two germline ends. CDR1 and CDR2 (germline): SQVTM, ANQGSEA. The CDR3 loop spans 14 amino acids. The DNA for the CDR3 is TGCAGCGTTGTACGGCGCGGGGTGGATCTCCCCCAGTACTTC. This sequence encodes CSVVRRGVDLPQYF. The full variable domain, completed using reference TRBV29-1 and TRBJ2-5, is SAVISQKPSRDICQRGTSLTIQCQVDSQVTMMFWYRQQPGQSLTLIATANQGSEATYESGFVIDKFPISRPNLTFSTLTVSNMSPEDSSIYLCSVVRRGVDLPQYFGPGTRLLVL.

The chain uses TRBV7-2 and TRBJ2-1; the D is unclear. In germline, CDR1 is SGHTA, CDR2 FQGNSA. The CDR3 sequence is 16 residues long. Deletions cut 1 base from V and 6 bases from J, with 16 bases between. CDR3 sequence reads: CASSLGGPLSPNEQFF. In DNA form, the CDR3 reads TGTGCCAGCAGCTTAGGTGGGCCCCTCTCCCCCAATGAGCAGTTCTTC.

This clone appeared once. This chain connects TRBV7-2 to TRBJ1-1; TRBD1 aligns across 8 bases. This CDR3 spans 14 amino acids. The V and J ends lost 1 base and 5 bases, in that order; junction bases with no gene match: 3. Per germline, CDR1 SGHTA and CDR2 FQGNSA. Written as DNA, the CDR3 is TGTGCCAGCAGCTTAGGCAGGGGGCGAACTGAAGCTTTCTTT. Residues: CASSLGRGRTEAFF.

The chain has TRBV18 and TRBJ1-3, with 7 bases identical to TRBD1. After removal of 1 base from V and 0 bases from J, the junction contained 3 bases not matched to a gene. Germline V gives CDR1 KGHSH, CDR2 LQKENI. This CDR3 is built from 16 residues. The DNA for the CDR3 is TGTGCCAGCTCACCACGGGACAGCCGCTCTGGAAACACCATATATTTT. It is translated as CASSPRDSRSGNTIYF. The entire variable domain, with the rest obtained from reference TRBV18 and TRBJ1-3, is as follows: NAGVMQNPRHLVRRRGQEARLRCSPMKGHSHVYWYRQLPEEGLKFMVYLQKENIIDESGMPKERFSAEFPKEGPSILRIQQVVRGDSAAYFCASSPRDSRSGNTIYFGEGSWLTVV.

The J gene is TRBJ2-5, the V gene TRBV29-1; 9 bases fit TRBD2. The CDR3 has 15 residues. Unmatched junction bases numbered 13, after V lost 7 bases and J lost 4 bases. Germline CDR1 is SQVTM and CDR2 is ANQGSEA. The CDR3, as DNA: TGCAGCGGACGACCGGGACTAGCCCTCCCAGAGACCCAGTACTTC. It codes for CSGRPGLALPETQYF.

The V call is TRBV25-1, the J call TRBJ1-5; D ambiguous. Germline V gene sequence: CDR1 MGHDK, CDR2 SYGVNS. The CDR3 length is 13 residues. V lost 3 bases and J 4 bases, leaving 7 bases between the germline ends. The CDR3 region has the DNA TGTGCCAGCAGTGACAGAATTAATCAGCCCCAGCATTTT. It is translated as CASSDRINQPQHF.

The chain recombines TRBV5-1 with TRBJ2-7, with 9 bases fitting TRBD2. The CDR3 is made up of 16 amino acids. Germline V gene sequence: CDR1 SGHRS, CDR2 YFSETQ. V gave up 2 bases and J gave up 7 bases; unmatched junction bases: 13. For the CDR3, the DNA is TGCGCCAGCAGCTTTGGGGTCGCGGGAGGGCCGGGGGAGCAGTACTTC. It codes for CASSFGVAGGPGEQYF.

The chain employs TRBV7-6 and TRBJ2-7; 8 nucleotides line up with TRBD1. Germline CDR1 is SGHVS and CDR2 is FNYEAQ. This CDR3 is built from 15 residues. J gave up 1 base and V 3 bases, and 5 bases lay outside the gene matches. CDR3 coding DNA: TGTGCCAGCAGCTTGGGACAGGCCGCTTCCTACGAGCAGTACTTC. It encodes CASSLGQAASYEQYF.

V usage is TRBV7-2 and J usage is TRBJ2-1; no reliable D call. Per the germline V gene, CDR1 is SGHTA and CDR2 is FQGNSA. The V end lost 1 base, the J end lost 9 bases, and 16 bases lay between the germline ends. This CDR3 is 15 amino acids long. CDR3 nucleotides: TGTGCCAGCAGCTTAGGCCCCCTAGGTTACGGTGAGCAGTTCTTC. This codes for CASSLGPLGYGEQFF.